Here is one T cell receptor (beta chain) with its context. Germline trimming cut 8 bases from V and 7 bases from J; bases unmatched to any gene: 10. The germline V gene encodes CDR1 MDHEN and CDR2 SYDVKM. The CDR3 is 14 residues long. This sample stems from a study of early T cells in non-severe SARS-CoV-2 infection. TCRdb re-called the 5' RACE reads through MiXCR, storing one row per CDR3 protein. The sample yields fewer than 120,000 distinct CDR3 sequences, approximately 12% seen once. The source of this sequence is an adult who was a healthcare worker with PCR-confirmed SARS-CoV-2 infection or an uninfected control (not recorded which). The chain recombines TRBV28 with TRBJ2-1; TRBD2 matches at 8 bases. This material consisted of whole blood, taken at baseline. DNA for the CDR3: TGTGCCAGCCTTGATAGCGGGAATCTAAATGAGCAGTTCTTC. This translates into CASLDSGNLNEQFF.